This record looks at one TCR beta chain sequence and its context. Libraries were prepared by immunoSEQ multiplex PCR; TCRdb keeps only in-frame clonotypes and omits some of them. The data show about 1,900,000 clones, around 96% seen once. The V gene's germline CDR1 is MNHEY and CDR2 SVGAGI. V was clipped by 0 bases and J by 6 bases, with 12 bases between them. There are 15 residues in the CDR3. CD8 cells regarded as naive lacked CD45RO, were positively chosen for CCR7, and omitted terminally differentiated effector memory CD45RA+ cells. This entry comes from a study of shared clonotypes between healthy human individuals.

Sequencing used naive CD8+ T cells sorted from blood. The receptor was derived from a man aged 18 to 29 in good health. This chain links TRBV6-5 with TRBJ2-4, with D perhaps TRBD1 or TRBD2 (5 bases each). CDR3 in amino acids: CASSYSSGAGNIQYF. The DNA of the CDR3 is TGTGCCAGCAGTTACTCATCCGGGGCGGGAAACATTCAGTACTTC.